The 26 T cell receptor beta chains below come from one sample, sequenced in a study of PD-L1 blockade in urothelial cancer. Assay: immunoSEQ multiplex PCR; the TCRdb copy retains only in-frame clones and omits some. The data contain around 46,000 clones, roughly four fifths of them singletons. Time point here: peripheral blood 6 weeks after treatment start. The sample here was PBMCs, taken around atezolizumab (anti-PD-L1) treatment. The receptors derive from a man between 60 and 75 years old with urothelial cancer.

The gene calls are TRBV5-1 and TRBJ2-1; 7 bases fit TRBD2. The V segment lost 2 bases and the J segment 8 bases; nucleotides outside the gene matches: 10. The germline V gene encodes CDR1 SGHRS and CDR2 YFSETQ. CDR3 size: 15 residues. The CDR3 spells CASSLAGNVADEQFF. CDR3 nucleotide sequence: TGCGCCAGCAGCTTAGCGGGAAACGTCGCTGATGAGCAGTTCTTC.

This clone has just a few counts. V gene TRBV9 combines with J gene TRBJ2-5; 9 nucleotides line up with TRBD2. CDR3 length equals 18 residues. CDR1 and CDR2 from the germline V gene are SGDLS and YYNGEE. Losses at the gene ends were 0 bases for V and 5 bases for J; bases not matched to a gene: 14. The CDR3: CASSVGVGGRAVGETQYF. Written as DNA, the CDR3 is TGTGCCAGCAGCGTAGGGGTCGGCGGGAGGGCGGTTGGGGAGACCCAGTACTTC.

The V gene is TRBV10-3, the J gene TRBJ2-7; 10 positions match TRBD1. The V segment lost 9 bases and the J segment 5 bases; nucleotides outside the gene matches: 10. Germline CDR1 is ENHRY and CDR2 is SYGVKD. The CDR3 is made up of 14 amino acids. In DNA, the CDR3 is TGTGCCATTCGTCGCGGGACAGGGGAAGACGAGCAGTACTTC. Translation gives CAIRRGTGEDEQYF.

The chain couples TRBV5-6 to TRBJ1-1; the D gene is possibly TRBD1 (5 bases). This CDR3 contains 14 residues. Trimming left V 0 bases short and J 2 bases short, with 8 bases between. CDR1 and CDR2 (germline): SGHDT, YYEEEE. The CDR3 bases are TGTGCCAGCAGCTTGGAGGGGCGTAACACTGAAGCTTTCTTT. Amino acids: CASSLEGRNTEAFF.

The chain couples TRBV9 to TRBJ2-3, with D perhaps TRBD2 (7 bases). Germline CDR1 and CDR2: SGDLS and YYNGEE. Trimming took 6 bases from V and 3 from J, leaving 11 bases between them. The CDR3 is made up of 13 amino acids. CDR3 sequence (DNA): TGTGCCAGCACCCGGGGGGCGACAGATACGCAGTATTTT. It encodes CASTRGATDTQYF.

This chain joins TRBV10-2 and TRBJ1-5; 10 nucleotides agree with TRBD1. Trimming took 3 bases from V and 6 from J; bases not matched to a gene: 11. CDR1 and CDR2 from the germline V gene are WSHSY and SAAADI. The CDR3 has 17 residues. Here the CDR3 reads CASSDHRRTGGSQPQHF. The CDR3 nucleotides read TGCGCCAGCAGTGACCATCGGAGGACAGGGGGTAGTCAGCCCCAGCATTTT.

Only one count was recorded for this clone. This chain joins TRBV19 and TRBJ2-1; 11 nucleotides agree with TRBD2. With V trimmed by 5 bases and J by 7 bases, 10 bases remained unmatched. CDR3 length: 16 amino acids. From germline, CDR1 is LNHDA and CDR2 SQIVND (reference sequence). CDR3 sequence: CASSPPVAGGRNEQFF. The CDR3 nucleotides read TGTGCCAGTAGTCCCCCTGTAGCGGGGGGGCGAAATGAGCAGTTCTTC. The complete variable domain, with remaining parts taken from reference TRBV19 and TRBJ2-1, reads DGGITQSPKYLFRKEGQNVTLSCEQNLNHDAMYWYRQDPGQGLRLIYYSQIVNDFQKGDIAEGYSVSREKKESFPLTVTSAQKNPTAFYLCASSPPVAGGRNEQFFGPGTRLTVL.

This chain uses TRBV5-6 with TRBJ2-5, with D possibly TRBD2 on 5 matching bases. The germline V and J ends were trimmed by 3 bases and 0 bases, with 12 bases remaining between them. CDR3 length: 15 amino acids. Per the germline V gene, CDR1 is SGHDT and CDR2 is YYEEEE. CDR3: CASSSPRADQETQYF. Here the CDR3 DNA reads TGTGCCAGCAGCTCACCTAGAGCGGACCAAGAGACCCAGTACTTC.

The rearrangement links TRBV5-1 to TRBJ2-5; D gene ambiguous. CDR1 SGHRS and CDR2 YFSETQ come from the germline V gene. Trimming took off 3 bases at V and 2 bases at J, with 5 bases between the two ends. This CDR3 has 12 residues. The CDR3 sequence: CASSSTQETQYF. DNA of the CDR3: TGCGCCAGCAGCTCGACTCAAGAGACCCAGTACTTC.

The chain is built from TRBV2 and TRBJ1-2, with D hard to call. In germline, CDR1 is SNHLY, CDR2 FYNNEI. The CDR3 is 13 amino acids. V lost 4 bases and J lost 4, with 10 bases in between. DNA for the CDR3: TGTGCCAGCAGTGTCTTCCGCAGCTATGGCTACACCTTC. This codes for CASSVFRSYGYTF.

Here the CDR3 DNA reads TGCGCCAGCGCTCGACAGGACTCACATAATTCACCCCTCCACTTT. Residues: CASARQDSHNSPLHF. The V and J genes are TRBV5-1 and TRBJ1-6; D perhaps matches TRBD1 (6 bases). Germline V gene sequence: CDR1 SGHRS, CDR2 YFSETQ. V lost 7 bases and J 5 bases, leaving 16 bases between the germline ends. The CDR3 consists of 15 residues.

The chain carries TRBV5-1 and TRBJ1-4; D is possibly TRBD1 (5 bases). Germline V CDR1 and CDR2: SGHRS, YFSETQ. Trimming took off 0 bases at V and 8 bases at J, with 11 bases between the two ends. The CDR3 is made up of 14 amino acids. CDR3 nucleotide sequence: TGCGCCAGCAGCTTGGGCCAGGGTAAAGAAAAACTGTTTTTT. Its protein product is CASSLGQGKEKLFF.

The V and J genes are TRBV9 and TRBJ2-2; the D gene is possibly TRBD2 (5 bases). Germline CDR1 SGDLS, CDR2 YYNGEE. V was trimmed by 0 bases and J by 5 bases, leaving 8 bases between them. CDR3 length equals 14 residues. The CDR3 region is CASSVVPGTGELFF. The CDR3 nucleotides are TGTGCCAGCAGCGTAGTTCCGGGGACCGGGGAGCTGTTTTTT.

The chain carries TRBV14 and TRBJ1-6, with D hard to call. This CDR3 is built from 13 residues. Germline CDR1 is SGHDN and CDR2 is FVKESK. Trimming pared 1 base from V and 8 bases from J, leaving 6 bases between. This CDR3 reads CASSQVFDSPLHF. DNA for the CDR3: TGTGCCAGCAGCCAAGTCTTCGATTCACCCCTCCACTTT.

The genes are TRBV7-9 and TRBJ2-3, with 9 bases fitting TRBD2. This CDR3 region has 14 residues. Losses at the gene ends were 3 bases for V and 6 bases for J; bases not matched to a gene: 4. The V gene's germline CDR1 is SEHNR and CDR2 FQNEAQ (reference sequence). The CDR3 loop reads CASSFAGGWDTQYF. The CDR3 DNA reads TGTGCCAGCAGCTTTGCGGGGGGGTGGGATACGCAGTATTTT. Filled out from reference TRBV7-9 and TRBJ2-3, the complete variable domain reads DTGVSQNPRHKITKRGQNVTFRCDPISEHNRLYWYRQTLGQGPEFLTYFQNEAQLEKSRLLSDRFSAERPKGSFSTLEIQRTEQGDSAMYLCASSFAGGWDTQYFGPGTRLTVL.

The V call is TRBV9, the J call TRBJ2-4, with 11 bases matching TRBD2. Germline loops: CDR1 SGDLS, CDR2 YYNGEE. Losses at the gene ends were 4 bases for V and 14 bases for J; bases not matched to a gene: 8. The CDR3 loop spans 13 amino acids. The CDR3 coding sequence is TGTGCCAGCAGCCCTGGACTAGCGGGTGCCGAGTACTTC. It is translated as CASSPGLAGAEYF.

J is TRBJ2-5 and V is TRBV13, with 8 bases matching TRBD2. The germline V gene has CDR1 PRHDT and CDR2 FYEKMQ (reference sequence). With 10 bases clipped from V and 2 bases from J, the junction kept 9 bases outside the gene matches. The CDR3 consists of 14 residues. CDR3 DNA: TGTGCCACAAAACGGCGGGGGGAACAAGAGACCCAGTACTTC. This translates into CATKRRGEQETQYF.

This chain connects TRBV19 to TRBJ1-1; 8 bases are shared with TRBD1. Germline values: CDR1 LNHDA, CDR2 SQIVND (reference sequence). Trimming at V came to 4 bases and at J to 4 bases, leaving 5 bases not matched to a gene. The CDR3 is made up of 14 amino acids. In nucleotides, the CDR3 is TGTGCCAGTAGTACCGGGACAGGTTTCACTGAAGCTTTCTTT. As protein: CASSTGTGFTEAFF.

The chain recombines TRBV28 with TRBJ1-2; tentative D call: TRBD1 (5 bases). This CDR3 is 14 amino acids long. Trimming cost V 2 bases and J 1 base, with 8 bases left between them. Germline CDR1 and CDR2: MDHEN and SYDVKM. The CDR3 is CASSLGTDNYGYTF. The CDR3 DNA reads as TGTGCCAGCAGTTTAGGGACTGATAACTATGGCTACACCTTC.

CDR3 region: CASRGTASSYEQYF. CDR3 bases: TGTGCCAGCAGGGGGACAGCGAGCTCCTACGAGCAGTACTTC. The chain links TRBV28 to TRBJ2-7; TRBD1 matches at 7 bases. Germline values: CDR1 MDHEN, CDR2 SYDVKM. The CDR3 runs to 14 residues. V lost 6 bases to trimming and J lost 0 bases; unmatched junction nucleotides: 5.

The V gene is TRBV6-5, the J gene TRBJ2-7, with D perhaps TRBD2 (6 bases). From germline, CDR1 is MNHEY and CDR2 SVGAGI. This CDR3 is 15 amino acids long. Trimming took 0 bases from V and 3 from J, leaving 12 bases between them. Here the CDR3 reads CASSYSGGGGYEQYF. The CDR3 DNA is TGTGCCAGCAGTTACTCCGGGGGAGGAGGCTACGAGCAGTACTTC.

A word on this clone: Distinct nucleotide sequences in the sample also encode this CDR3. The genes are TRBV7-9 and TRBJ1-2; 11 bases align to TRBD1. Germline CDR1 and CDR2: SEHNR and FQNEAQ (reference sequence). CDR3 length: 15 residues. With V trimmed by 5 bases and J by 2 bases, 4 bases remained unmatched. CDR3 loop: CASSQGQGVNYGYTF. The CDR3 bases are TGTGCCAGCAGCCAGGGACAGGGGGTGAACTATGGCTACACCTTC. Full variable domain (missing parts from reference TRBV7-9 and TRBJ1-2): DTGVSQNPRHKITKRGQNVTFRCDPISEHNRLYWYRQTLGQGPEFLTYFQNEAQLEKSRLLSDRFSAERPKGSFSTLEIQRTEQGDSAMYLCASSQGQGVNYGYTFGSGTRLTVV.

The chain is built from TRBV7-2 and TRBJ2-2; weak D call: TRBD1 (5 bases). V shed 7 bases and J shed 6 bases, with 18 bases lying between them. Per the germline V gene, CDR1 is SGHTA and CDR2 is FQGNSA. CDR3 size: 15 residues. CDR3 bases: TGTGCCAGCACCCCCTATCCCATGACAGCCGGGGAGCTGTTTTTT. Its translation is CASTPYPMTAGELFF.

V usage is TRBV28 and J usage is TRBJ2-1, with 7 bases fitting TRBD1. The CDR3 loop spans 12 amino acids. CDR1 is MDHEN and CDR2 is SYDVKM in the germline V gene. The trim removed 5 bases at V and 6 bases at J, leaving 1 base unmatched. The CDR3 here is CASSHRGNEQFF. The CDR3 DNA follows: TGTGCCAGCAGTCACAGGGGCAATGAGCAGTTCTTC.

This clone was found a few times. The chain has TRBV10-3 and TRBJ2-2, with D possibly matching TRBD1 (5 bases). The CDR3 is 14 residues long. The germline V gene encodes CDR1 ENHRY and CDR2 SYGVKD. V was pared by 3 bases and J by 3 bases, with 8 bases between. The CDR3 DNA is TGTGCCATCAGTGAAGCCAGGGACACCGGGGAGCTGTTTTTT. This encodes CAISEARDTGELFF.

J is TRBJ1-1 and V is TRBV15; 7 bases line up with TRBD1. J gave up 1 base and V 1 base, and 6 bases lay outside the gene matches. Germline V lookup: CDR1 LNHNV, CDR2 YYDKDF (reference sequence). The CDR3 sequence is 16 residues long. The CDR3 sequence: CATSRATGVSNTEAFF. The CDR3, as DNA: TGTGCCACCAGCAGAGCTACAGGGGTCTCGAACACTGAAGCTTTCTTT.